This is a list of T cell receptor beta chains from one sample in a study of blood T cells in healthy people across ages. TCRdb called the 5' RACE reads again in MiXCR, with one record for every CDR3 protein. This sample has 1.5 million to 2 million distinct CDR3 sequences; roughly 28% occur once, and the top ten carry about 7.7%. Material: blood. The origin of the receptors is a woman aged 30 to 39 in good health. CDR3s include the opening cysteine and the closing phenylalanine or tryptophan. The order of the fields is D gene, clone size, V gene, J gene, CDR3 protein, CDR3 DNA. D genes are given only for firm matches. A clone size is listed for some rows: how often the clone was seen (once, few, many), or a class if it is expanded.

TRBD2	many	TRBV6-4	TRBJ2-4	CASSAGGTQNIQYF	TGTGCCAGCAGTGCGGGGGGGACCCAAAACATTCAGTACTTC
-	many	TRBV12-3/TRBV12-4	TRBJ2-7	CASSLGPLKGEQYF	TGTGCCAGCAGTTTGGGCCCCCTTAAGGGCGAGCAGTACTTC
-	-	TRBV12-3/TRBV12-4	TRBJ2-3	CASNRVRADTQYF	TGTGCCAGCAACCGGGTCCGCGCAGATACGCAGTATTTC
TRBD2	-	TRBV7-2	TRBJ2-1	CASKLTLAGDIYNEQFF	TGTGCCAGCAAACTTACCCTAGCGGGAGATATCTACAATGAGCAGTTCTTC
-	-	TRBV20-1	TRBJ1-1	CSARFRRSTEAFF	TGCAGTGCTAGGTTTCGGAGATCCACTGAAGCTTTCTTT
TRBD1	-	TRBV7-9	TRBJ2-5	CASSRGQGMRYF	TGTGCCAGCAGCCGGGGACAGGGGATGAGGTACTTC
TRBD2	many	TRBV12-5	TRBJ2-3	CASGLVLPRSGGVSTDTQYF	TGTGCTAGTGGTTTGGTACTCCCCCGTTCGGGGGGGGTGAGCACAGATACGCAGTATTTT
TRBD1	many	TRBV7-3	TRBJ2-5	CASSSTGAKETQYF	TGTGCCAGCAGCTCGACAGGGGCCAAGGAGACCCAGTACTTC
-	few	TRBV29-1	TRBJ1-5	CSVVIALNQPQHF	TGCAGCGTTGTGATAGCGCTAAATCAGCCCCAGCATTTT
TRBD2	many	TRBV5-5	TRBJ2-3	CASSLARSGGGTDTQYF	TGTGCCAGCAGCTTGGCCCGGAGCGGGGGGGGCACAGATACGCAGTATTTT
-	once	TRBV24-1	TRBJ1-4	CAARGVDNEKLFF	TGTGCCGCCCGGGGCGTAGATAATGAAAAACTGTTTTTT
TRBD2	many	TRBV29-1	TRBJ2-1	CSVEKASGVNEQFF	TGCAGCGTTGAAAAGGCTAGCGGCGTCAATGAGCAGTTCTTC
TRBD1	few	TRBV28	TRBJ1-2	CASSTLVQGALGYTF	TGTGCCAGCAGTACCCTGGTACAGGGGGCGCTTGGCTACACCTTC
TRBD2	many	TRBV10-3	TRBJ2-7	CAISETGRAYEQYF	TGTGCCATCAGTGAGACGGGGAGGGCTTACGAGCAGTACTTC
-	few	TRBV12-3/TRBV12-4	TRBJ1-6	CASSPLSVGNSPLHF	TGTGCCAGCAGTCCCCTATCAGTGGGGAATTCACCCCTCCACTTT
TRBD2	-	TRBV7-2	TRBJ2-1	CASSLGVRGSYNEQFF	TGTGCCAGCAGCTTAGGGGTGCGGGGGTCCTACAATGAGCAGTTCTTC
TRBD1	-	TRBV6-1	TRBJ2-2	CASNRDRETGELFF	TGTGCCAGCAACCGGGACAGGGAAACCGGGGAGCTGTTTTTT
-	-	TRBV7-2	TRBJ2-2	CASATQTLNTGELFF	TGTGCCAGCGCCACCCAGACGTTGAACACCGGGGAGCTGTTTTTT
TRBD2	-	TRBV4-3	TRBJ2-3	CASSQDPGVAGGSFDTQYF	TGCGCCAGCAGCCAAGACCCGGGTGTGGCTGGCGGGAGTTTCGATACGCAGTATTTT
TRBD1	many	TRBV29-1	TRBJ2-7	CSVDGQGVNEQYF	TGCAGCGTTGATGGCCAGGGGGTCAACGAGCAGTACTTC
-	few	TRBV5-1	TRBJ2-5	CASSFFPGGVEETQYF	TGCGCCAGCAGCTTTTTCCCAGGAGGTGTCGAAGAGACCCAGTACTTC
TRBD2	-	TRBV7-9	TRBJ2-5	CANSSLAGIAKNIQYF	TGTGCCAACAGCTCCCTAGCGGGGATAGCCAAAAACATCCAGTACTTC
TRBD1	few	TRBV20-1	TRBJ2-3	CSAMEGQGNTQYF	TGCAGTGCTATGGAGGGACAGGGAAATACGCAGTATTTT
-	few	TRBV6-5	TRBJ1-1	CASRVGRNTEAFF	TGTGCCAGCAGAGTGGGGCGGAACACTGAAGCTTTCTTT
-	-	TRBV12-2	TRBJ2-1	CASRMRESKRNEQFF	TGCGCAAGTCGCATGCGGGAGAGCAAGAGAAATGAGCAGTTCTTC
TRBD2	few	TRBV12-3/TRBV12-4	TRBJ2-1	CASSLTSGDSREQFF	TGTGCCAGCAGCCTGACTAGCGGGGACTCAAGGGAGCAGTTCTTC
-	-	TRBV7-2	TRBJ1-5	CASSVGSNQPRHF	TGTGCCAGCAGCGTGGGATCTAATCAGCCCCGGCATTTT
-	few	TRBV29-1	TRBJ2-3	CSVAPGDGSDTQYF	TGCAGCGTTGCCCCGGGGGACGGATCAGATACGCAGTATTTT
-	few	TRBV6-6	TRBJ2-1	CASSYTGYNEQFF	TGTGCCAGCAGTTACACAGGATACAATGAGCAGTTCTTC
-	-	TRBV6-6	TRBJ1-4	CASSFLEEKLFF	TGTGCCAGCAGTTTCCTTGAAGAAAAACTGTTTTTT
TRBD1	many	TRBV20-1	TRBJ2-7	CSAGTGFSYEQYF	TGCAGTGCTGGGACAGGGTTCAGCTACGAGCAGTACTTC
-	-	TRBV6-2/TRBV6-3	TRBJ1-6	CATRTQGSSPLHF	TGTGCCACCCGAACCCAGGGAAGTTCACCCCTCCACTTT
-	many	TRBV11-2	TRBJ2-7	CASSLDGQGWSYEQYF	TGTGCCAGCAGCTTAGATGGGCAGGGGTGGTCCTACGAGCAGTACTTC
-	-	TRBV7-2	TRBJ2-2	CASSPQPGTTGELFF	TGTGCCAGCAGCCCACAACCAGGGACTACCGGGGAGCTGTTTTTT
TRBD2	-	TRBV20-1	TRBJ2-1	CSVKREGLNEQFF	TGCAGTGTCAAGCGGGAGGGTCTCAATGAGCAGTTCTTC
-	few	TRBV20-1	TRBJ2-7	CSARGTLGRGYEQYF	TGCAGTGCTAGAGGGACCCTGGGCAGGGGCTACGAGCAGTACTTC
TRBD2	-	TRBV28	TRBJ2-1	CASSFGGRAYEQFF	TGTGCCAGCAGTTTCGGCGGGAGGGCCTACGAGCAGTTCTTC